Presented here are 10 T cell receptor beta chains from one specimen sequenced in a study of tumor-infiltrating lymphocytes in primary liver carcinoma. From around 20-30 mg of unsorted bulk tissue, DNA and RNA were co-extracted together. The input was approximately 500 ng total RNA; TCR beta cDNA was made from it with a constant-region primer. Three nested multiplex PCR rounds, a slightly modified ARM-PCR method, built the TCR beta libraries. A C-beta reverse primer and TRBV1-TRBV30 forward primers served in each of the first two PCR rounds, at ten to eleven cycles apiece. TCRdb re-called the multiplex PCR reads through MiXCR, storing one row per CDR3 protein. The table includes under 45,000 distinct CDR3 sequences, around 70% detected once. Sequencing was carried out using liver tumor tissue from sampling region 2. Subset: tumor region T2, inferior pole. The receptors here all came from a man aged 35 to 55 with primary liver carcinoma and hepatitis B virus infection.

Notes on this clonotype: Mismatch with germline at one junction end may stem from a read error. The rearrangement links TRBV13 to TRBJ2-1, with D perhaps TRBD2 (5 bases). CDR1 and CDR2 (germline): PRHDT, FYEKMQ (reference sequence). This CDR3 region has 14 residues. Here the CDR3 reads CANSLRVTSGEQFF. Here the CDR3 DNA reads TGTGCCAACAGCTTAAGGGTAACTAGTGGGGAACAGTTCTTC. The complete variable domain, with remaining parts taken from reference TRBV13 and TRBJ2-1, reads AAGVIQSPRHLIKEKRETATLKCYPIPRHDTVYWYQQGPGQDPQFLISFYEKMQSDKGSIPDRFSAQQFSDYHSELNMSSLELGDSALYFCANSLRVTSGEQFFGPGTRLTVL.

A word on this clonotype: Relative to the germline gene, one junction end is altered; a read error may explain this. The V call is TRBV11-3, the J call TRBJ2-1, with D uncertain. CDR1 and CDR2 from the germline V gene are SGHNT and YENEEA. The CDR3 has 14 residues. The CDR3 sequence is CYSSLGVSNNELFF. CDR3 bases: TGTTACAGCAGCTTAGGCGTCTCGAACAATGAGCTGTTCTTC.

Remarks on this clonotype: One end of the junction does not line up with germline, which may come from a read error. This chain connects TRBV12-3 or TRBV12-4 to TRBJ2-5; 8 nucleotides agree with TRBD2. CDR3 length: 16 residues. CDR3 sequence (DNA): TGTGTCAGCAGTTTAAGCAGCGGTCGGGGGGGAGAGACCCAGTACTTC. Translated, it gives CVSSLSSGRGGETQYF.

The CDR3 region has the DNA TGTGCCAGTAGAGCCGTAGAGGGATGGGTTAACAATGAGCAGTTCTTC. Translation gives CASRAVEGWVNNEQFF. This sequence joins TRBV14 and TRBJ2-1, with a weak D call TRBD2 (5 bases). Germline CDR1 and CDR2: SGHDN and FVKESK. The germline V and J ends were trimmed by 9 bases and 5 bases, with 23 bases remaining between them. CDR3 length equals 16 residues.

A word on this clonotype: At one boundary the junction diverges from the germline segment, which might be a read error. V gene TRBV5-1 combines with J gene TRBJ2-3, with TRBD1 matching over 9 bases. CDR1 and CDR2 (germline): SGHRS, YFSETQ. This CDR3 is 14 amino acids long. CDR3 nucleotides: TGCACCAGCAGCTTGGGACAGGGCTTAGATACGCAGTATTTT. Translated, it gives CTSSLGQGLDTQYF.

On this clonotype: One end of the junction fails to match germline, which may point to a read error. The V gene is TRBV7-9, the J gene TRBJ2-1; TRBD1 is a possible D gene (7 bases). Germline CDR1 and CDR2: SEHNR and FQNEAQ (reference sequence). The CDR3 sequence is 14 residues long. The CDR3 protein is CASSSGGRDNEQLF. Here the CDR3 DNA reads TGTGCCAGCAGCTCAGGGGGGCGGGACAATGAGCAGCTCTTC.

A remark on this clonotype: With a much larger clone just one base away, this may be a read error. The CDR3 bases are TGTGCCAGTAGCCCCACCGGCCCTGCTGGCATCAGTGAGCAGTTCTTC. Translation gives CASSPTGPAGISEQFF. The rearrangement joins TRBV19 to TRBJ2-1; no clear D. Germline V gene lookup returns CDR1 LNHDA and CDR2 SQIVND (reference sequence). The CDR3 loop spans 16 amino acids. V lost 6 bases and J 9 bases, leaving 24 bases between the germline ends.

Sample share makes this clonotype medium-sized (0.01 to 0.1%). The V call is TRBV29-1, the J call TRBJ1-2; D unresolved. Trimming pared 5 bases from V and 7 bases from J, leaving 17 bases between. The CDR3 is 13 amino acids. Germline CDR1 and CDR2: SQVTM and ANQGSEA. Here the CDR3 DNA reads TGCAGCGTTTCAAGAGACAATCTTGGTGGCTACACCTTC. Protein: CSVSRDNLGGYTF.

A word on this clonotype: Lacking the conserved final phenylalanine or tryptophan, this CDR3 likely reflects a read error. The chain carries TRBV4-2 and TRBJ2-5; 7 nucleotides align to TRBD2. The CDR3 consists of 19 residues. Germline-derived CDR1 and CDR2 are LGHNA and YNFKEQ. This chain's CDR3 is CASSPSWTNLAAFGETQYL. The CDR3 DNA sequence: TGCGCCAGCAGCCCCAGTTGGACTAACCTAGCGGCCTTTGGAGAGACCCAGTACTTA.

With regard to this clonotype: One end of the junction varies from germline; a read error may be responsible. V usage is TRBV29-1 and J usage is TRBJ1-1; possibly TRBD1 for D (5 bases). The CDR3 is made up of 14 amino acids. Germline lookup yields CDR1 SQVTM and CDR2 ANQGSEA. The CDR3 spells CSGRRGGEDTQAFF. CDR3 coding DNA: TGCAGCGGCCGCCGCGGAGGGGAGGACACTCAAGCTTTCTTT.